The 11 T cell receptor beta chains listed next were all sequenced from one sample in a study of naive and memory T cell subsets. Both TRBC1 and TRBC2 were covered by a beta constant-region primer of two equimolar oligonucleotides. MiXCR, run by TCRdb on the UMI-ligation and nested PCR reads, gives a single entry per CDR3 protein. This sample carries 140,000 to 150,000 distinct CDR3 sequences, about 18% of them seen once, and the ten largest clones take roughly 0.14%. The sample comprised naive CD4+ T cells from blood. Receptors were obtained from a human donor in good health.

This clonotype appeared a few times. The chain links TRBV29-1 to TRBJ2-5; a weak D match, TRBD1 (5 bases). The CDR3 runs to 12 residues. In germline, CDR1 is SQVTM, CDR2 ANQGSEA. V was trimmed by 4 bases and J by 1 base, leaving 7 bases between them. The CDR3: CSVGRAQETQYF. DNA for the CDR3: TGCAGCGTTGGCAGGGCCCAAGAGACCCAGTACTTC.

This clonotype has a handful of counts. This chain joins TRBV29-1 and TRBJ2-7; weak D call: TRBD2 (5 bases). The V and J ends lost 7 bases and 4 bases respectively, with 17 bases between them. The CDR3 has 13 amino acids. Germline loops: CDR1 SQVTM, CDR2 ANQGSEA. The DNA of the CDR3 is TGCAGCGCCGTGGCATCACCGGGATACGAGCAGTACTTC. It translates to CSAVASPGYEQYF.

The chain has TRBV13 and TRBJ2-5, with D perhaps given as TRBD1 or TRBD2 (5 bases each). The CDR3 sequence is 16 residues long. Germline V CDR1 and CDR2: PRHDT, FYEKMQ (reference sequence). Trimming cost V 1 base and J 4 bases, with 16 bases left between them. CDR3 loop: CASSLARGVGGETQYF. The CDR3 coding sequence is TGTGCCAGCAGCTTAGCTCGAGGGGTCGGCGGAGAGACCCAGTACTTC. The variable domain in full, completed from reference TRBV13 and TRBJ2-5, reads AAGVIQSPRHLIKEKRETATLKCYPIPRHDTVYWYQQGPGQDPQFLISFYEKMQSDKGSIPDRFSAQQFSDYHSELNMSSLELGDSALYFCASSLARGVGGETQYFGPGTRLLVL.

The sample holds a few counts of this clonotype. The rearrangement links TRBV28 to TRBJ2-7, with D perhaps matching TRBD1 (5 bases). The germline V gene has CDR1 MDHEN and CDR2 SYDVKM. V was trimmed by 6 bases and J by 0 bases, leaving 15 bases between them. CDR3 length: 15 amino acids. The CDR3 bases are TGTGCCAGCAGCCCTCAGGGTGCAAGCTCCTACGAGCAGTACTTC. It specifies CASSPQGASSYEQYF.

The CDR3 DNA reads as TGTGCCAGCAGCTTTAATACAGCCTACGAGCAGTACTTC. It yields the protein CASSFNTAYEQYF. The chain joins TRBV7-9 to TRBJ2-7, with D hard to call. The germline V and J ends were trimmed by 3 bases and 2 bases, with 8 bases remaining between them. Germline V lookup: CDR1 SEHNR, CDR2 FQNEAQ (reference sequence). This CDR3 region has 13 residues.

The chain uses TRBV6-6 and TRBJ2-1, with TRBD2 matching 14 bases. The J segment lost 8 bases and the V segment lost 2 bases, leaving 8 bases of the junction unmatched. The CDR3 has 17 amino acids. Germline CDR1 and CDR2: MNHNY and SVGAGI (reference sequence). The CDR3 region is CASSYPRTSGGRDEQFF. In nucleotides, the CDR3 is TGTGCCAGCAGTTACCCGCGGACTAGCGGGGGGCGTGATGAGCAGTTCTTC.

The rearrangement joins TRBV19 to TRBJ2-7; 9 nucleotides line up with TRBD2. The CDR3 contains 14 residues. The V segment lost 6 bases and the J segment 0 bases; nucleotides outside the gene matches: 3. CDR1 is LNHDA and CDR2 is SQIVND in the germline V gene (reference sequence). CDR3 DNA sequence: TGTGCCAGTAGCCTAGCGGGGAACTCCTACGAGCAGTACTTC. This translates into CASSLAGNSYEQYF. Full variable domain (missing parts from reference TRBV19 and TRBJ2-7): DGGITQSPKYLFRKEGQNVTLSCEQNLNHDAMYWYRQDPGQGLRLIYYSQIVNDFQKGDIAEGYSVSREKKESFPLTVTSAQKNPTAFYLCASSLAGNSYEQYFGPGTRLTVT.

V and J are TRBV7-9 and TRBJ1-2; the D is unclear. V lost 5 bases, J lost 3 bases, and 7 bases lay in between. The CDR3 runs to 12 residues. CDR1 SEHNR and CDR2 FQNEAQ come from the germline V gene (reference sequence). CDR3 region: CASSHPDYGYTF. CDR3 DNA: TGTGCCAGCAGCCACCCGGACTATGGCTACACCTTC.

The chain combines TRBV6-6 with TRBJ2-2, with no clear D. Germline V gene data show CDR1 as MNHNY and CDR2 as SVGAGI (reference sequence). V was shortened by 6 bases and J by 4 bases, with 21 bases between the two germline ends. This CDR3 is 17 amino acids long. CDR3 amino acids: CASSLDLRAYPTGELFF. CDR3 coding DNA: TGTGCCAGCAGCTTGGATTTGCGAGCTTATCCCACCGGGGAGCTGTTTTTT.

This clonotype was picked up a small number of times. The V call is TRBV7-9, the J call TRBJ1-5; weak D call: TRBD1 (6 bases). The V gene's germline CDR1 is SEHNR and CDR2 FQNEAQ (reference sequence). The CDR3 is made up of 14 amino acids. V was trimmed by 5 bases and J by 0 bases, leaving 8 bases between them. The CDR3 bases are TGTGCCAGCAGCCGGGACAATAGCAATCAGCCCCAGCATTTT. This sequence encodes CASSRDNSNQPQHF.

The V and J genes are TRBV5-1 and TRBJ1-1; tentative D call: TRBD1 (5 bases). Trimming took off 5 bases at V and 3 bases at J, with 11 bases between the two ends. Germline V CDR1 and CDR2: SGHRS, YFSETQ. There are 13 residues in the CDR3. The CDR3 nucleotides read TGCGCCAGCAGTTTCGACAGATACACTGAAGCTTTCTTT. Protein: CASSFDRYTEAFF.